This T cell receptor beta chain was found in a study of cytomegalovirus exposure and HLA in healthy donors. Notes on the study in general: Several V segments, TRBV6-2 and TRBV6-3 among them, could not be told apart and were dropped.

Deletions cut 0 bases from V and 11 bases from J, with 11 bases between. There are 12 residues in the CDR3. Germline V gene lookup returns CDR1 SGDLS and CDR2 YYNGEE. About this clone: No antigen is known for it.

Use of 60 Vbeta and 13 Jbeta primers characterized the PCR. Only in-frame clones appear in the TCRdb table, and some are missing; sequencing was by immunoSEQ multiplex PCR. The sample records 150,000 to 200,000 clones, roughly four fifths being singletons. Sequences were obtained from PBMCs. This receptor was taken from a man aged 45-65 years in good health and CMV-seronegative. V usage is TRBV9 and J usage is TRBJ1-1; D gene unclear. The CDR3 DNA reads TGTGCCAGCAGCGTAGAAGGAGGGTTGGCTTTCTTT. Its translation is CASSVEGGLAFF.